Shown below are 28 T cell receptor beta chains from a single sample sequenced in a study of immune heterogeneity within non-small cell lung tumors. TCR beta CDR3 amplification used multiplex PCR with 32 V and 13 J primers. TCRdb re-analysed the multiplex PCR reads in MiXCR, keeping a single row per CDR3 protein. The sample records about 34,000 distinct CDR3 sequences, around 28% being singletons. Bulk tumor genomic DNA was the template, and each sample received around 560 ng. Surgery yielded several widely spaced biopsies per primary tumor. Patients underwent curative surgery for untreated, newly diagnosed non-small cell lung cancer. The sample consisted of lung tumor tissue. The receptor source for this set is a man aged 35 to 55 with non-small cell lung cancer.

This clonotype was seen more than once but under ten times. This sequence joins TRBV3-2 and TRBJ2-7; the table's D gene call, TRBD2, was not cross checked with the DNA. TRBV3-2 corresponds to a pseudogene. The CDR3 runs 17 residues. The CDR3: CASSPREPSGVRDEQYF. The CDR3 nucleotides read TGTGCCAGCAGCCCTCGCGAACCTAGCGGGGTGAGGGACGAGCAGTACTTC.

In the case of this clonotype: A read error may explain this, as a much larger clone is one base away. This chain uses TRBV5-1 with TRBJ1-2; D is ambiguous. Looked up from germline, CDR1 is SGHRS and CDR2 is YFSETQ. The CDR3 spans 13 residues. CDR3 nucleotides: TGCGTCAGCACTCTTGGACTAAACTATGGCTACACCTTC. Its protein product is CVSTLGLNYGYTF.

Comment on this clonotype: Possible read error: a much larger clone is one base away. V is TRBV14 and J is TRBJ2-6; D is undetermined. Germline values: CDR1 SGHDN, CDR2 FVKESK. The CDR3 has 13 residues. The CDR3 sequence: CVSRMGGANVLTF. In DNA, the CDR3 is TGTGTCAGCCGGATGGGTGGGGCCAACGTCCTGACTTTC.

This clonotype came up a few times. V gene TRBV5-1 combines with J gene TRBJ2-5; D gene unclear. Trimming stripped 4 bases from V and 5 bases from J, with 15 bases between. Germline CDR1 is SGHRS and CDR2 is YFSETQ. This CDR3 spans 14 amino acids. This CDR3 is CASSPGVGRETQYF. The DNA of the CDR3 is TGCGCCAGCAGCCCAGGAGTTGGTCGGGAGACCCAGTACTTC. Drawing the rest from reference TRBV5-1 and TRBJ2-5, the complete variable domain is KAGVTQTPRYLIKTRGQQVTLSCSPISGHRSVSWYQQTPGQGLQFLFEYFSETQRNKGNFPGRFSGRQFSNSRSEMNVSTLELGDSALYLCASSPGVGRETQYFGPGTRLLVL.

The chain recombines TRBV9 with TRBJ1-4, with D possibly being TRBD1 (5 bases). V dropped 4 bases and J dropped 7 bases, with 14 bases sitting between them. Looked up from germline, CDR1 is SGDLS and CDR2 is YYNGEE. This CDR3 is built from 14 residues. For the CDR3, the DNA is TGTGCCAGCAGCCCCACGGTAGGGACTGAAAAACTGTTTTTT. Amino acids: CASSPTVGTEKLFF. The full variable domain, completed using reference TRBV9 and TRBJ1-4, is DSGVTQTPKHLITATGQRVTLRCSPRSGDLSVYWYQQSLDQGLQFLIQYYNGEERAKGNILERFSAQQFPDLHSELNLSSLELGDSALYFCASSPTVGTEKLFFGSGTQLSVL.

This clonotype was observed once. The rearrangement uses TRBV5-5 and TRBJ2-7, with D perhaps given as TRBD1 or TRBD2 (5 bases each). The CDR3 totals 13 residues. Germline loops: CDR1 SGHKS, CDR2 YYEKEE (reference sequence). V was cut by 0 bases and J by 6 bases, with 10 bases left in between. The CDR3 bases are TGTGCCAGCAGCTTGGTTGGGACGGGCGAGCAGTACTTC. Its translation: CASSLVGTGEQYF.

In its sample, this clonotype ranks as medium-sized. The V gene is TRBV20-1, the J gene TRBJ1-5, with TRBD1 matching over 7 bases. CDR3 length: 14 residues. CDR1 and CDR2 from the germline V gene are DFQATT and SNEGSKA (reference sequence). The V and J ends lost 4 bases and 5 bases, in that order; junction bases with no gene match: 8. The CDR3 DNA follows: TGCAGTGCTAACCGAGGGGGCGACGATCAGCCCCAGCATTTT. This gives the protein CSANRGGDDQPQHF.

J is TRBJ2-1 and V is TRBV3-1; 8 bases are shared with TRBD2. This CDR3 spans 17 amino acids. J gave up 4 bases and V 0 bases, and 8 bases lay outside the gene matches. Germline CDR1 is LGHDT and CDR2 is YNNKEL (reference sequence). The CDR3 sequence is CASSQDRASGQYNEQFF. CDR3 DNA: TGTGCCAGCAGCCAAGATCGGGCTAGCGGGCAGTACAATGAGCAGTTCTTC.

This clonotype was counted at least ten times. The chain uses TRBV5-1 and TRBJ2-7; D is unclear. V lost 0 bases and J lost 0, with 13 bases in between. CDR1 is SGHRS and CDR2 is YFSETQ in the germline V gene. The CDR3 length is 16 residues. For the CDR3, the DNA is TGCGCCAGCAGCTTGGGTCTACAGCAAAGCTCCTACGAGCAGTACTTC. It is translated as CASSLGLQQSSYEQYF. The full variable domain, in which reference TRBV5-1 and TRBJ2-7 provide the parts outside the CDR3, is KAGVTQTPRYLIKTRGQQVTLSCSPISGHRSVSWYQQTPGQGLQFLFEYFSETQRNKGNFPGRFSGRQFSNSRSEMNVSTLELGDSALYLCASSLGLQQSSYEQYFGPGTRLTVT.

In this sample, this clonotype turned up many times. The rearrangement links TRBV15 to TRBJ1-5; D uncertain. V shed 1 base and J shed 7 bases, with 8 bases lying between them. CDR1 LNHNV and CDR2 YYDKDF come from the germline V gene (reference sequence). The CDR3 totals 13 residues. The DNA of the CDR3 is TGTGCCACCAGCAGAGGGGTGGGGCAGCCCCAGCATTTT. Translation: CATSRGVGQPQHF.

This clonotype showed up just a few times. The chain employs TRBV6-4 and TRBJ2-3; D not resolved. The CDR3 extends over 13 amino acids. Germline V gene lookup returns CDR1 MRHNA and CDR2 SNTAGT. V lost 8 bases, J lost 8 bases, and 17 bases lay in between. The DNA of the CDR3 is TGTGCCAGCTCAGACAACGTTATGGGTACGCAGTATTTT. Its protein product is CASSDNVMGTQYF.

This clonotype was recorded many times. The CDR3 loop is CASSQIWTVPSSGNTIYF. CDR3 coding DNA: TGTGCCAGCAGCCAAATCTGGACAGTTCCGAGCTCTGGAAACACCATATATTTT. The chain is built from TRBV11-3 and TRBJ1-3; D possibly corresponds to TRBD1 (6 bases). The CDR3 sequence is 18 residues long. The germline V gene encodes CDR1 SGHNT and CDR2 YENEEA. Trimming cost V 5 bases and J 0 bases, with 20 bases left between them.

The chain has TRBV6-1 and TRBJ2-1; D unresolved. In germline, CDR1 is MNHNS, CDR2 SASEGT. This CDR3 has 15 amino acids. Trimming removed 6 bases at V and 5 bases at J, with 17 bases between. As DNA, the CDR3 is TGTGCCAGCAGCCCCGCCCTGGAACCGCACAATGAGCAGTTCTTC. This translates into CASSPALEPHNEQFF.

The chain links TRBV14 to TRBJ2-2; no clear D. The CDR3 has 14 amino acids. Looked up from germline, CDR1 is SGHDN and CDR2 is FVKESK. V lost 2 bases and J lost 6, with 10 bases in between. CDR3 residues: CASSQYRVAGELFF. The DNA of the CDR3 is TGTGCCAGCAGCCAATACCGGGTTGCCGGGGAGCTGTTTTTT.

This clonotype was detected ten times or more. V gene TRBV20-1 combines with J gene TRBJ1-1; D gene uncertain. V shed 6 bases and J shed 6 bases, with 8 bases lying between them. The germline V gene encodes CDR1 DFQATT and CDR2 SNEGSKA (reference sequence). This CDR3 contains 10 residues. The CDR3 nucleotides are TGCAGTGCAACAGTGGCTGAAGCTTTCTTT. Its protein product is CSATVAEAFF.

The chain uses TRBV10-3 and TRBJ2-2; 9 nucleotides match TRBD1. V lost 9 bases, J lost 9 bases, and 8 bases stayed unmatched. The CDR3 consists of 13 residues. Looked up from germline, CDR1 is ENHRY and CDR2 is SYGVKD. CDR3 nucleotides: TGTGCCATGGGACAGGGAGATCATCGGGAGCTGTTTTTT. As protein: CAMGQGDHRELFF.

The sample holds one count of this clonotype. This may be a read error: a much more frequent sequence differs by one nucleotide. V is TRBV11-3 and J is TRBJ2-2, with 13 nucleotides matching TRBD2. This CDR3 has 18 residues. Germline loops: CDR1 SGHNT, CDR2 YENEEA. DNA of the CDR3: TGTGCCAGAAGCTTAGATCGGGGACTAGCGGGAATCAACGGGGAGCTGTTTTTT. Protein: CARSLDRGLAGINGELFF.

In this sample, this clonotype turned up many times. This chain uses TRBV7-9 with TRBJ1-2, with D possibly matching TRBD1 (5 bases). The V and J ends lost 5 bases and 2 bases respectively, with 9 bases between them. Germline V gene sequence: CDR1 SEHNR, CDR2 FQNEAQ (reference sequence). The CDR3 is made up of 13 amino acids. CDR3 amino acids: CASSRDSNYGYTF. The CDR3 DNA is TGTGCCAGCAGCCGAGACAGCAACTATGGCTACACCTTC. The full variable domain, with the rest looked up from reference TRBV7-9 and TRBJ1-2, is DTGVSQNPRHKITKRGQNVTFRCDPISEHNRLYWYRQTLGQGPEFLTYFQNEAQLEKSRLLSDRFSAERPKGSFSTLEIQRTEQGDSAMYLCASSRDSNYGYTFGSGTRLTVV.

The gene calls are TRBV5-6 and TRBJ2-5; D not resolved. Trimming left V 0 bases short and J 2 bases short, with 17 bases between. This CDR3 has 17 amino acids. Germline loops: CDR1 SGHDT, CDR2 YYEEEE. The CDR3 region has the DNA TGTGCCAGCAGCTTGGTTTTTAGGGATTCGGGTCAAGAGACCCAGTACTTC. Its translation is CASSLVFRDSGQETQYF. Combining the CDR3 with reference TRBV5-6 and TRBJ2-5 gives the whole variable domain DAGVTQSPTHLIKTRGQQVTLRCSPKSGHDTVSWYQQALGQGPQFIFQYYEEEERQRGNFPDRFSGHQFPNYSSELNVNALLLGDSALYLCASSLVFRDSGQETQYFGPGTRLLVL.

On this clonotype: A clone one base away is much larger, so this may be a read error. The chain has TRBV20-1 and TRBJ2-1; TRBD2 might be the D (5 bases). The CDR3 spans 15 residues. Looked up from germline, CDR1 is DFQATT and CDR2 is SNEGSKA (reference sequence). Deletions cut 3 bases from V and 4 bases from J, with 16 bases between. This chain's CDR3 is CSAREPSGIYNEQFF. The CDR3 bases are TGCAGTGCTAGGGAGCCATCGGGAATTTACAATGAGCAGTTCTTC.

Remarks on this clonotype: Its ends do not fully match the called genes, so a read error is possible. The CDR3 loop is CTSSLSGDDTEAFF. DNA for the CDR3: TGCACCAGCAGCTTGTCCGGGGATGACACTGAAGCTTTCTTT. The chain recombines TRBV5-1 with TRBJ1-1; unclear D gene. Germline assignment: CDR1 SGHRS and CDR2 YFSETQ. The CDR3 has 14 residues.

This chain uses TRBV5-4 with TRBJ2-1; 12 positions agree with TRBD1. CDR3 length: 16 amino acids. Trimming cost V 1 base and J 7 bases; bases outside gene matches: 6. The germline V gene encodes CDR1 SGHNT and CDR2 YYREEE (reference sequence). The CDR3 loop is CASSLMGQGASNEQFF. CDR3 nucleotides: TGTGCCAGCAGCTTGATGGGACAGGGGGCGTCAAATGAGCAGTTCTTC.

This clonotype has at least ten counts. The genes are TRBV2 and TRBJ1-5, with 10 bases matching TRBD1. The junction had 7 bases not matched to a gene; V was cut back by 8 bases and J by 3 bases. The CDR3 totals 15 residues. Germline CDR1 SNHLY, CDR2 FYNNEI. CDR3 nucleotide sequence: TGTGCCAGCGGAGGGACAGGGGTGAACAATCAGCCCCAGCATTTT. It specifies CASGGTGVNNQPQHF.

There are a few counts of this clonotype. The V call is TRBV7-2, the J call TRBJ2-5; D may be TRBD1 or TRBD2 (5 bases each). The germline CDR1 and CDR2 sequences are SGHTA and FQGNSA. This CDR3 contains 14 residues. Trimming removed 3 bases at V and 1 base at J, with 9 bases between. The CDR3 reads CASSFRAGQETQYF. The CDR3 DNA is TGTGCCAGCAGCTTCAGGGCGGGCCAAGAGACCCAGTACTTC.

There are a few counts of this clonotype. CDR3 region: CASSYMTSGTGETQYF. CDR3 nucleotides: TGTGCCAGCAGTTACATGACTAGCGGAACAGGGGAGACCCAGTACTTC. This chain uses TRBV6-6 with TRBJ2-5; 9 bases are shared with TRBD2. CDR1 and CDR2 (germline): MNHNY, SVGAGI (reference sequence). The CDR3 sequence is 16 residues long. V dropped 2 bases and J dropped 5; count of bases not matched to a gene: 9.

CDR3: CASSLTQNTEAFF. Written as DNA, the CDR3 is TGTGCCAGCAGCTTAACTCAGAACACTGAAGCTTTCTTT. J is TRBJ1-1 and V is TRBV11-2; D uncertain. Germline values: CDR1 SGHAT, CDR2 FQNNGV. The CDR3 runs to 13 residues. V was trimmed by 2 bases and J by 1 base, leaving 5 bases between them.

Remarks on this clonotype: A much larger clone differs from this one at a single base, so this may be a read error. This chain connects TRBV12-3 or TRBV12-4 to TRBJ1-3; perhaps TRBD1 as D (6 bases). This CDR3 has 14 residues. This chain's CDR3 is CASSHTGFGNTKYF. The DNA for the CDR3 is TGTGCCAGCAGCCACACAGGGTTTGGAAACACCAAATATTTT.

About this clonotype itself: This sequence may be a read error, since a much larger clone differs from it by one base. The chain combines TRBV11-3 with TRBJ2-7; D perhaps matches TRBD2 (6 bases). Germline CDR1 reads SGHNT; CDR2 reads YENEEA. This CDR3 comprises 15 residues. The CDR3 region is CASILGWDFNYEQYF. In DNA form, the CDR3 reads TGTGCCAGCATCTTAGGTTGGGACTTCAACTACGAGCAGTACTTC.